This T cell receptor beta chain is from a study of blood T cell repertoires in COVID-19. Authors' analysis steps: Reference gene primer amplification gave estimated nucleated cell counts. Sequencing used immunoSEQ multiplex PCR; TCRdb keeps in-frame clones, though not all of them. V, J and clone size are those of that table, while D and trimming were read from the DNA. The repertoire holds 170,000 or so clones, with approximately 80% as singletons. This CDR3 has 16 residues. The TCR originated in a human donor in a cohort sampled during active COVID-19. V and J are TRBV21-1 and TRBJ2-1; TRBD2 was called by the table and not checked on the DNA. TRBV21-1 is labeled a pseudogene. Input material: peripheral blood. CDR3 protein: CASSKEREGHHNEQFF. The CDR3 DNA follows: TGTGCCAGCAGCAAAGAGCGGGAGGGCCATCACAATGAGCAGTTCTTC.